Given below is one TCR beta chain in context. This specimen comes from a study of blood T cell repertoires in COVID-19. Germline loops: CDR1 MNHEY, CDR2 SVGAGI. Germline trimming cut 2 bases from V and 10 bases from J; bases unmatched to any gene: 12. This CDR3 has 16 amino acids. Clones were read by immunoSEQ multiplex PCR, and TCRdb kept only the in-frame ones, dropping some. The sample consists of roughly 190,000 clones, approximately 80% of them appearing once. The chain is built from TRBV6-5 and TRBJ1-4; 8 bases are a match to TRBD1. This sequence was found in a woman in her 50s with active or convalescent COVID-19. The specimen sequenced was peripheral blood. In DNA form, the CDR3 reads TGTGCCAGCAGTTACACCCTAGGACAGGGAGACGTAAAACTGTTTTTT. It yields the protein CASSYTLGQGDVKLFF.